The present T cell receptor (beta chain) was sequenced within a study of T cell responses to AZD1222 COVID-19 vaccine. Study results and caveats: Spike-specific TCR breadth and depth both grew after two AZD1222 doses. Researchers took repertoire samples only after the peak T cell response had come. Possibly, clonal diversity was underestimated; donors were largely white British and included more females.

TCRdb's copy holds only in-frame clones and misses some; the assay was immunoSEQ multiplex PCR. Altogether approximately 88,000 clones are present, about 89% being singletons, with the ten largest covering around 5%. For this clone: Its antigen is undetermined.

Germline CDR1 is KGHSH and CDR2 is LQKENI. This CDR3 is built from 18 residues. V was clipped by 6 bases and J by 0 bases, with 18 bases between them. The material sequenced was peripheral blood, taken 28 days after the second AZD1222 dose. This chain links TRBV18 with TRBJ2-6, with D unresolved. The receptor comes from an adult who received the AZD1222 COVID-19 vaccine. The CDR3 coding sequence is TGTGCCAGCTCCAAAGACCTTCAAATACGCTCTGGGGCCAACGTCCTGACTTTC. Encoded protein: CASSKDLQIRSGANVLTF.